The T cell receptor (beta chain) under discussion was sequenced for a study of T cell changes during pregnancy in multiple sclerosis. Trimming cost V 2 bases and J 8 bases; bases outside gene matches: 8. The V gene's germline CDR1 is MNHEY and CDR2 SMNVEV (reference sequence). The CDR3 is 14 residues long. The data were produced by immunoSEQ multiplex PCR, yet TCRdb's version contains in-frame clones alone and is incomplete. The sample has almost 35,000 clones; approximately 87% are singletons. The material sequenced was CD8+ T cells from peripheral blood mononuclear cells, taken after pregnancy. The receptor comes from a female donor with multiple sclerosis, enrolled in a pregnancy study. The chain combines TRBV27 with TRBJ2-7, with TRBD2 matching over 8 bases. For the CDR3, the DNA is TGTGCCAGCAGTTTAGCCAGCGGGGGAGCCCAGCAGTACTTC. It specifies CASSLASGGAQQYF.